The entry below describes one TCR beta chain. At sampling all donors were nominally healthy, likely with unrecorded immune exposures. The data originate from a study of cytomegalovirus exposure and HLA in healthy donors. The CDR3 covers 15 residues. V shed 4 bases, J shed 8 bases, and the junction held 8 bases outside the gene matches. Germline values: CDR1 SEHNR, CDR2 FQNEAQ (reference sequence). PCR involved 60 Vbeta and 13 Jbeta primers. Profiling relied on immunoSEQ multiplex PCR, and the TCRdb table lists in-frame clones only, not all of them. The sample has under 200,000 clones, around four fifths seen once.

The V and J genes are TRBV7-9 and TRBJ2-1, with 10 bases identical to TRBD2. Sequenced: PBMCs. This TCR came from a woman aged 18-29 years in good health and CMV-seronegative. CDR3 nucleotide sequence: TGTGCCAGCAGCTCAAGCGGGAGGGCCCTTGATGAGCAGTTCTTC. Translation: CASSSSGRALDEQFF.